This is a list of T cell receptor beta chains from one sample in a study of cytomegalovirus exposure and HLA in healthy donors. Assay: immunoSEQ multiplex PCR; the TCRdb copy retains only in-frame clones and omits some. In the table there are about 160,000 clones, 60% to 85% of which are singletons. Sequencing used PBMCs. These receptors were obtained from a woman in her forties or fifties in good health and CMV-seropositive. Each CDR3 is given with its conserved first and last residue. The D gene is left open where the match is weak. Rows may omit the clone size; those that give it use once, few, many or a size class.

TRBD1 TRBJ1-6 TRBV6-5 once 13 TGTGCCAGCAAGGGACAGGCAAATTCACCCCTCCACTTT CASKGQANSPLHF
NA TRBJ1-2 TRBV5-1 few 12 TGTGCCAGCAGCTTGGAGGGGTATGGCTACACCTTC CASSLEGYGYTF
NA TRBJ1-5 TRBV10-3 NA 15 TGTGCCATCAGTGAACAGGTTGGCGGCAATCAGCCCCAGCATTTT CAISEQVGGNQPQHF
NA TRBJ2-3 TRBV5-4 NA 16 TGTGCCAGCAGCTCAGGGGCGACAAGGGTCTCAGATACGCAGTATTTT CASSSGATRVSDTQYF
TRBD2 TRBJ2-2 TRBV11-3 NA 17 TGTGCCAGCAGCCCAAGCCGGGGGGGAACCACCACCGGGGAGCTGTTTTTT CASSPSRGGTTTGELFF
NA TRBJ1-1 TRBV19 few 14 TGTGCCAGTAGTATTCGGGGTGCGGCCACTGAAGCTTTCTTT CASSIRGAATEAFF
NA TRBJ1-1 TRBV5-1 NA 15 TGCGCCAGCAGCTCGAGTCACCCCGGGGACACTGAAGCTTTCTTT CASSSSHPGDTEAFF
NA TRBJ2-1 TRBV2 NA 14 TGTGCCAGCGCTCTCCGCTCCCGAACGGGTGAGCAGTTCTTC CASALRSRTGEQFF
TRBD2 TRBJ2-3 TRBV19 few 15 TGTGCCAGTACCGCAGCGGGGAACCCCACAGATACGCAGTATTTT CASTAAGNPTDTQYF
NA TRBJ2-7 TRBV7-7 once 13 TGTGCCAGCAGCCCCAGTAACTCCTACGAGCAGTACTTC CASSPSNSYEQYF
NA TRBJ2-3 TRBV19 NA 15 TGTGCCAGTAGTATAGGCGCAGGATCCCCCCGAACGCAGTATTTT CASSIGAGSPRTQYF
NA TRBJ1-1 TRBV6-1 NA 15 TGTGCCAGCAGTGAACTGGGGGGACCGAACACTGAAGCTTTCTTT CASSELGGPNTEAFF
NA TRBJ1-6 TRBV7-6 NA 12 TGTGCCAGCAGCGAACAAGATTCACCCCTCCACTTT CASSEQDSPLHF
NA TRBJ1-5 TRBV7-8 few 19 TGTGCCAGCAGCCCCTACCGGGACTACATAGGAAATAGCAATCAGCCCCAGCATTTT CASSPYRDYIGNSNQPQHF
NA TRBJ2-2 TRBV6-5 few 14 TGTGCCAGCAGTCGGGGACAGAACACCGGGGAGCTGTTTTTT CASSRGQNTGELFF
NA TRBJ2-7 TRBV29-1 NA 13 TGCAGCGTTGGCGGGACGTCTTCCTACGAGCAGTACTTC CSVGGTSSYEQYF
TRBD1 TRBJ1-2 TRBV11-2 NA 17 TGTGCCAGCAGCTTAGGGGCGCCAGGGGGCGGGATCTATGGCTACACCTTC CASSLGAPGGGIYGYTF
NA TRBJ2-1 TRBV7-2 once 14 TGTGCCAGCAGCACAGCCGGAGGCTACAATGAGCAGTTCTTC CASSTAGGYNEQFF
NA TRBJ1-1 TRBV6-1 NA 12 TGTGCCAGCAGTGAAGTGGGCCGACGAGCTTTCTTT CASSEVGRRAFF
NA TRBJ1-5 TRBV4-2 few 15 TGTGCCAGCAGGGGGGGTGGGGGGGGCAATCAGCCCCAGCATTTT CASRGGGGGNQPQHF
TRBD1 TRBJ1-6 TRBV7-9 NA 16 TGTTCCAGCAGCCCCAACCCCGGGACAGGGGTGTCACCCCTCCACTTT CSSSPNPGTGVSPLHF
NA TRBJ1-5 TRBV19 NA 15 TGTGCCAGTAGGCCGCCGGTCCCGCTAGATCAGCCCCAGCATTTT CASRPPVPLDQPQHF
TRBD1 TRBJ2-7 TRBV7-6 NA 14 TGTGCCAGCAGCTCGGGGACAGGGGAATACGAGCAGTACTTC CASSSGTGEYEQYF
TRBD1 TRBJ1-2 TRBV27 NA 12 TGTGCCAGCAGTAACAGGGGCTATGGCTACACCTTC CASSNRGYGYTF
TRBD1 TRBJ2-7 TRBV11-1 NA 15 TGTGCCAGCAGCTTAGGGCCGGGACAGACCTACGAGCAGTACTTC CASSLGPGQTYEQYF
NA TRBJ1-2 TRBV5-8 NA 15 TGTGCCAGCAGCCTCGTGGAGGGGACTCACTATGGCTACACCTTC CASSLVEGTHYGYTF
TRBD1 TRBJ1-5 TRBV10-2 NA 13 TGCGCCAGCGGGGGACAGGGGGCTCAGCCCCAGCATTTT CASGGQGAQPQHF
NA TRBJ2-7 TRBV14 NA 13 TGTGCCAGCAGCCAAGACGTTAGGGGCGAGCAGTACTTC CASSQDVRGEQYF
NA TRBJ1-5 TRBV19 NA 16 TGTGCCAGTAGTATAGGGGAGACGGGTCGCAATCAGCCCCAGCATTTT CASSIGETGRNQPQHF
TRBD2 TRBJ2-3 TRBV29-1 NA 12 TGCAGCGTACTAGCGGGCACAGATACGCAGTATTTT CSVLAGTDTQYF
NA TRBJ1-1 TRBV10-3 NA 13 TGTGCCATCATGGCAGAAACGCACACTGAAGCTTTCTTT CAIMAETHTEAFF
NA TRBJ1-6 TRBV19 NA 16 TGTGCCAGTAGTATGGCAGGCTACCTAAATAATTCACCCCTCCACTTT CASSMAGYLNNSPLHF
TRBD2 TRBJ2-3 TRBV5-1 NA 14 TGCGCCAGTTCTGTAGCGGGGGGCGGAGATACGCAGTATTTT CASSVAGGGDTQYF
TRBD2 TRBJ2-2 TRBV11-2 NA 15 TGTGCCAGCAGCTATAGCGGGGGGCCCACCGGGGAGCTGTTTTTT CASSYSGGPTGELFF
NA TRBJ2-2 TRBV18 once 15 TGTGCCAGCTCACCACAGCGGCAAAGCACCGGGGAGCTGTTTTTT CASSPQRQSTGELFF
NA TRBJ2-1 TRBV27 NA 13 TGTGCCAGCAGTTCAGGACAGTACAATGAGCAGTTCTTC CASSSGQYNEQFF
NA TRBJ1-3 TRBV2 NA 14 TGTGCCAGCAGTGGCGTGATATCTGGAAACACCATATATTTT CASSGVISGNTIYF
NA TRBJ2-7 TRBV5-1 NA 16 TGCGCCAGCAGCTGGTCTCAGGGAGGCAATGTCTACGAGCAGTACTTC CASSWSQGGNVYEQYF
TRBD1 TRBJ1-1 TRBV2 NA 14 TGTGCCAGCAGGGTAGACAGGGTAAACACTGAAGCTTTCTTT CASRVDRVNTEAFF
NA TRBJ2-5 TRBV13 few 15 TGTGCCAGCAGCTCGGCCGACACTGGCCAAGAGACCCAGTACTTC CASSSADTGQETQYF
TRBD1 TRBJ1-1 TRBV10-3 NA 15 TGTGCCATCAGTGGCGACAGGGTAGTGATCACTGAAGCTTTCTTT CAISGDRVVITEAFF
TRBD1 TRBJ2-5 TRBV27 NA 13 TGTGCCAGCAGTCTACAGGGGTCTGGGGCCCAGTACTTC CASSLQGSGAQYF
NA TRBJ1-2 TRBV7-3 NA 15 TGTGCCAGCAGCCGCAGCTCGGGGGGGGACTATGGCTACACCTTC CASSRSSGGDYGYTF
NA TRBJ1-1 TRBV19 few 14 TGTGCCAGTAGTATAGGGGGCGCCGACACTGAAGCTTTCTTT CASSIGGADTEAFF
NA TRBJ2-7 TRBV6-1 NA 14 TGTGCCAGCATAGGGGTACTCCCTTCCTACGAGCAGTACTTC CASIGVLPSYEQYF
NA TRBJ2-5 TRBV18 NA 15 TGTGCCAGCTCACCAGGGCATGTCCGCCAAGAGACCCAGTACTTC CASSPGHVRQETQYF
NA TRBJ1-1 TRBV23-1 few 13 TGCTTCGCCAAGCGGGCCGGAGACACTGAAGCTTTCTTT CFAKRAGDTEAFF
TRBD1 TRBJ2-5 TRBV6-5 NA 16 TGTGCCAGCAGTTACTCGAGTAGAGGGGGCGCGGAGACCCAGTACTTC CASSYSSRGGAETQYF
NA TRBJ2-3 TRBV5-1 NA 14 TGCGCCAGCAGCTTGACCCAGATCACAGATACGCAGTATTTT CASSLTQITDTQYF
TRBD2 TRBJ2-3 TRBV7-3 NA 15 TGTGCCAGCAGCGCTAGCGGGGGGATCACAGATACGCAGTATTTT CASSASGGITDTQYF
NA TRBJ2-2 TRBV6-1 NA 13 TGTGCCAGCAGTGATACGGGGATCGGGGAGCTGTTTTTT CASSDTGIGELFF
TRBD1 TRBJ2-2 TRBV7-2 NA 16 TGTGCCAGCAGCTTAGCAAGGGGGCTTGTCACCGGGGAGCTGTTTTTT CASSLARGLVTGELFF
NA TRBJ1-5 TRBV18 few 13 TGTGCCAGCTCACCATCAGGGGATCAGCCCCAGCATTTT CASSPSGDQPQHF
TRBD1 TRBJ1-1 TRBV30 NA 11 TGTGCCTGGAAGGGACAGTGTGAAGCTTTCTTT CAWKGQCEAFF
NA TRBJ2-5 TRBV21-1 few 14 TGTGCCAGCAGCAATAATAACAACCAAGAGACCCAGTACTTC CASSNNNNQETQYF